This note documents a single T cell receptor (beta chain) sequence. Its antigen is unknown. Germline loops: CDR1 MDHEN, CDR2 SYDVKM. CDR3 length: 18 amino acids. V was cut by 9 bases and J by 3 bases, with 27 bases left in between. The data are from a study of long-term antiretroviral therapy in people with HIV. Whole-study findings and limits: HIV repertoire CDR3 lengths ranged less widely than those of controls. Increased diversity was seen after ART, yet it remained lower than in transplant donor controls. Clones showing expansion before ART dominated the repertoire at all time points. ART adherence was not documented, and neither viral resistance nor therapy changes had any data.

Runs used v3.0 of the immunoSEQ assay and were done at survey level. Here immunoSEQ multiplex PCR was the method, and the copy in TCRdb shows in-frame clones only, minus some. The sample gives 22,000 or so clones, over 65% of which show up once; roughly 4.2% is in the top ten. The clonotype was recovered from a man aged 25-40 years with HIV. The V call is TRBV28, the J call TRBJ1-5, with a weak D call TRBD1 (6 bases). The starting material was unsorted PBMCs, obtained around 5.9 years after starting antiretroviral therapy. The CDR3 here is CASFSNREGFFVNQPQHF. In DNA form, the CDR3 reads TGTGCCAGTTTCTCCAACAGGGAAGGTTTTTTTGTCAATCAGCCCCAGCATTTT.